This note documents a single TCR beta chain sequence. The antigen is undetermined. The PCR employed 60 Vbeta primers together with 13 Jbeta primers. The assay was immunoSEQ multiplex PCR, and TCRdb's table has in-frame clones only and misses some. The data contain 110,000 to 150,000 clones, less than 85% of them seen just once; the ten biggest clones take up roughly 2%. Germline CDR1 LNHDA, CDR2 SQIVND (reference sequence). V was shortened by 8 bases and J by 2 bases, with 16 bases between the two germline ends. This CDR3 contains 14 residues. This entry comes from a study of cytomegalovirus exposure and HLA in healthy donors. Study outcomes and limitations: The authors confirmed in vitro that three CMV-associated chains were specific for CMV antigens.

This receptor was obtained from a woman aged 55-70 years in good health and CMV-seropositive. The specimen sequenced was PBMCs. The chain couples TRBV19 to TRBJ2-7; TRBD1 might be the D (6 bases). The CDR3 DNA is TGTGCCAGTCAGGCGGGTAGGGGGACCTACGAGCAGTACTTC. As protein: CASQAGRGTYEQYF.